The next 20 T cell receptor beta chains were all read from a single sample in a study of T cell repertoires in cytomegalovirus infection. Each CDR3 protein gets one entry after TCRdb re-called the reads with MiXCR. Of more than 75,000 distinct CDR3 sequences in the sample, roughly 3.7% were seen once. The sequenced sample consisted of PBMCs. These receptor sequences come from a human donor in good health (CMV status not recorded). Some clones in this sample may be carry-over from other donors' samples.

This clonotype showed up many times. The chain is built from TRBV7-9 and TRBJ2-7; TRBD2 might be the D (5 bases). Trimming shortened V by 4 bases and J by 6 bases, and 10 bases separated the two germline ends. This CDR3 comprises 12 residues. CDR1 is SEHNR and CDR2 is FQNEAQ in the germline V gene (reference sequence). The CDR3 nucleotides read TGTGCCAGCAGCTCCCTAGCTGCCGAGCAGTACTTC. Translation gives CASSSLAAEQYF. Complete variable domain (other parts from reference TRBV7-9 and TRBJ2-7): DTGVSQNPRHKITKRGQNVTFRCDPISEHNRLYWYRQTLGQGPEFLTYFQNEAQLEKSRLLSDRFSAERPKGSFSTLEIQRTEQGDSAMYLCASSSLAAEQYFGPGTRLTVT.

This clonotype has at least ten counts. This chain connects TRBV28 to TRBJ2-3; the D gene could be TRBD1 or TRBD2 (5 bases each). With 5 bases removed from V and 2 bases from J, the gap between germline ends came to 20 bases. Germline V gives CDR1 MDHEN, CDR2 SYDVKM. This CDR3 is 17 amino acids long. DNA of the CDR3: TGTGCCAGCAGTCCCCGGGACCGATCCTACTTCACAGATACGCAGTATTTT. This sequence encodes CASSPRDRSYFTDTQYF.

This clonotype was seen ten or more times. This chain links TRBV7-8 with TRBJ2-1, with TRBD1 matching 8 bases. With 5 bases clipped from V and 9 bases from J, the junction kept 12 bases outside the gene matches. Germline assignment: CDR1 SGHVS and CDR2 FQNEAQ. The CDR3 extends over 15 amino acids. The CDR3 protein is CASSLYRDRLAEQFF. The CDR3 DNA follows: TGTGCCAGCAGCCTCTACCGGGACAGGCTCGCTGAGCAGTTCTTC.

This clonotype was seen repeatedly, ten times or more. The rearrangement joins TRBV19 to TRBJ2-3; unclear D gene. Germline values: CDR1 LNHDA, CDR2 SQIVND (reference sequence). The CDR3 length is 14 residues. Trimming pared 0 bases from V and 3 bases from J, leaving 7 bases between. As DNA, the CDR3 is TGTGCCAGTAGTATAGATCCGCGAACAGATACGCAGTATTTT. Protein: CASSIDPRTDTQYF.

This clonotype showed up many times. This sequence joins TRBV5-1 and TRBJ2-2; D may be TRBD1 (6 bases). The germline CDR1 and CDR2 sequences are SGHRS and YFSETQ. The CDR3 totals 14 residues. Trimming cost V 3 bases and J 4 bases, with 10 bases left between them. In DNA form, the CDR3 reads TGCGCCAGCAGCTCGGGACAAATCACCGGGGAGCTGTTTTTT. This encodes CASSSGQITGELFF.

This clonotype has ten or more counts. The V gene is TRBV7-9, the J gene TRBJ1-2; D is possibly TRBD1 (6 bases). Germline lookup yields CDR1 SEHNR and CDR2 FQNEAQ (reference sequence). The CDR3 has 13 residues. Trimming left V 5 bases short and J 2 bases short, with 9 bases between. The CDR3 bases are TGTGCCAGCAGCGGGACATCAAACTATGGCTACACCTTC. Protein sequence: CASSGTSNYGYTF.

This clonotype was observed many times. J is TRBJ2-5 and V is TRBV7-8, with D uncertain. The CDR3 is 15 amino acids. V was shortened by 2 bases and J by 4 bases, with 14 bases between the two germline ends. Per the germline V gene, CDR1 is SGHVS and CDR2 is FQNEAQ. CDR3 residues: CASSLRRLVPETQYF. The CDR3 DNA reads TGTGCCAGCAGCTTAAGGCGGCTAGTCCCAGAGACCCAGTACTTC.

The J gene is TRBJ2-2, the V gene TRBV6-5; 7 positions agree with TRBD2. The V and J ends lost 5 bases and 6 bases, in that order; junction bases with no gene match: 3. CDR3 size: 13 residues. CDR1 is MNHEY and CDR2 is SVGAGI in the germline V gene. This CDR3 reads CASSTGGAGELFF. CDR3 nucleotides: TGTGCCAGCAGTACTGGGGGGGCCGGGGAGCTGTTTTTT.

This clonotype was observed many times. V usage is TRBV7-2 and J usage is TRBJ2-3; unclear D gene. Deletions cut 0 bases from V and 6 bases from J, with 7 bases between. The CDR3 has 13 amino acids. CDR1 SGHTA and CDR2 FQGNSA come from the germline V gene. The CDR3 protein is CASSLARRDTQYF. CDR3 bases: TGTGCCAGCAGCTTAGCCAGAAGGGATACGCAGTATTTT.

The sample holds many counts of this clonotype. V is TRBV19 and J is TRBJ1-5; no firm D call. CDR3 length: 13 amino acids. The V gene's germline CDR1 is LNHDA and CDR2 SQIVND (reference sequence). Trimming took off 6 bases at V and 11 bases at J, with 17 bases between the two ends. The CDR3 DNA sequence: TGTGCCAGTAGCGAATCTAGCACGGGAACCCAGCATTTT. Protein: CASSESSTGTQHF. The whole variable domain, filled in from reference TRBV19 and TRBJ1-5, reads DGGITQSPKYLFRKEGQNVTLSCEQNLNHDAMYWYRQDPGQGLRLIYYSQIVNDFQKGDIAEGYSVSREKKESFPLTVTSAQKNPTAFYLCASSESSTGTQHFGDGTRLSIL.

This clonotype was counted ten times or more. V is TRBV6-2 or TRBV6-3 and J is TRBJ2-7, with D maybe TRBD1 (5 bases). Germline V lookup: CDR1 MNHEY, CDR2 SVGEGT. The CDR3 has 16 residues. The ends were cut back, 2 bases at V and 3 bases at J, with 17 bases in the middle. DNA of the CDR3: TGTGCCAGCAGTTACGTCTCGACAGTTCCCGTCTACGAGCAGTACTTC. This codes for CASSYVSTVPVYEQYF.

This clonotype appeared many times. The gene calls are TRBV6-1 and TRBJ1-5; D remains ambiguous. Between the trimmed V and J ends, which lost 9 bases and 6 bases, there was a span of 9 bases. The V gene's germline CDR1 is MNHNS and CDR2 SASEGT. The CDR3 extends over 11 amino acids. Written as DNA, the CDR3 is TGTGCCAGTAGAGCTACTCAGCCCCAGCATTTT. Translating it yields CASRATQPQHF.

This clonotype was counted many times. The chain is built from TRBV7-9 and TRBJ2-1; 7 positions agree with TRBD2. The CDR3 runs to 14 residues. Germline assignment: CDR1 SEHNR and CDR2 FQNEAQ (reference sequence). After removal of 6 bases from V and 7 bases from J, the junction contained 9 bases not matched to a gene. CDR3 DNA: TGTGCCAGCAGACCCGGCGACGGGAGGAATGAGCAGTTCTTC. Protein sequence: CASRPGDGRNEQFF. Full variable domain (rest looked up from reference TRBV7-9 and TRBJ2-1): DTGVSQNPRHKITKRGQNVTFRCDPISEHNRLYWYRQTLGQGPEFLTYFQNEAQLEKSRLLSDRFSAERPKGSFSTLEIQRTEQGDSAMYLCASRPGDGRNEQFFGPGTRLTVL.

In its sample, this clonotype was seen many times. CDR3 bases: TGTGCCAGTAGTTCCCCCCGGGGACAGGGGAATTCACCCCTCCACTTT. Translating gives CASSSPRGQGNSPLHF. The chain is built from TRBV19 and TRBJ1-6; 10 bases map to TRBD1. The V segment lost 5 bases and the J segment 7 bases; nucleotides outside the gene matches: 8. Germline V lookup: CDR1 LNHDA, CDR2 SQIVND (reference sequence). The CDR3 is made up of 16 amino acids.

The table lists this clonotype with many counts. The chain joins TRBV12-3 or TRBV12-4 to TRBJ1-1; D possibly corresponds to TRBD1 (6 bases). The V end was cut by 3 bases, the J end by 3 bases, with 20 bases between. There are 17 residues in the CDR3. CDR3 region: CASSFSGLTGPDTEAFF. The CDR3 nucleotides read TGTGCCAGCAGTTTCTCGGGTCTCACAGGGCCGGACACTGAAGCTTTCTTT.

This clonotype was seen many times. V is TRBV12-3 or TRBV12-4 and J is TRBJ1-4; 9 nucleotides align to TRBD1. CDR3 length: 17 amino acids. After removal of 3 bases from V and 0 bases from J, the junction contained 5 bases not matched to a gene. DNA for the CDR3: TGTGCCAGCAGTTTCCGGACAGGGGCTTCAACTAATGAAAAACTGTTTTTT. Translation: CASSFRTGASTNEKLFF.

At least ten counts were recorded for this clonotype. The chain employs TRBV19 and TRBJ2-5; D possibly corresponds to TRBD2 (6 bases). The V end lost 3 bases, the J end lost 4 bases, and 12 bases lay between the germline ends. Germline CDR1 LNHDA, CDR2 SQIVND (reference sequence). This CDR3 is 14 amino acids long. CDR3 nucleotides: TGTGCCAGTAGTATCGAGACTAGTCGAGAGACCCAGTACTTC. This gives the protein CASSIETSRETQYF. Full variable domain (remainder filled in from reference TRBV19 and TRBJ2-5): DGGITQSPKYLFRKEGQNVTLSCEQNLNHDAMYWYRQDPGQGLRLIYYSQIVNDFQKGDIAEGYSVSREKKESFPLTVTSAQKNPTAFYLCASSIETSRETQYFGPGTRLLVL.

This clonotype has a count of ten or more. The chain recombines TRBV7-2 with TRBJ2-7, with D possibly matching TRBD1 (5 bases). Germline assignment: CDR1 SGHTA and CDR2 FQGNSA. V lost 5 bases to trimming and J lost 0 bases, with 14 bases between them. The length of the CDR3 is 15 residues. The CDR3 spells CASSPQGVISYEQYF. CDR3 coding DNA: TGTGCCAGCAGCCCCCAAGGGGTTATCTCCTACGAGCAGTACTTC.

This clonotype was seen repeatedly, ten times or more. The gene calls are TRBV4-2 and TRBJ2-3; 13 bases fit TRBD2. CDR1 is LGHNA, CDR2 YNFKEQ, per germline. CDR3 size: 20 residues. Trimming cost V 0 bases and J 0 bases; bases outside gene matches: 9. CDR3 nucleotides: TGTGCCAGCAGCCAAGATCAACGGACTAGCGGGGGTTCTAGCACAGATACGCAGTATTTT. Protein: CASSQDQRTSGGSSTDTQYF.

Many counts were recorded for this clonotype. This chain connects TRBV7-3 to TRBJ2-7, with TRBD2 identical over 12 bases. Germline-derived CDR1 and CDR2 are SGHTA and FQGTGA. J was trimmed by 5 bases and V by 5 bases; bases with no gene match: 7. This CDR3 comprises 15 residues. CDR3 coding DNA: TGTGCCAGCAGCCCAAGACTAGCGGGGGTCCACGAGCAGTACTTC. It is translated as CASSPRLAGVHEQYF.